This passage covers 2 T cell receptor beta chains from one sample sequenced in a study of OX40 agonist ivuxolimab in advanced cancers. Method: immunoSEQ multiplex PCR; TCRdb's copy keeps in-frame clones and lacks some. The repertoire consists of about 98,000 clones, with 75% to 90% occurring once and the leading ten covering about 0.82%. The sample here was CD4+ or CD8+ T cells sorted from blood, taken in a trial of the OX40 agonist ivuxolimab. The receptors here all came from an adult with an advanced solid tumor such as melanoma, head and neck, liver or kidney cancer.

The chain couples TRBV6-5 to TRBJ2-7; unclear D gene. Germline V gene data show CDR1 as MNHEY and CDR2 as SVGAGI. This CDR3 has 13 amino acids. The V end was cut by 6 bases, the J end by 5 bases, with 14 bases between. The CDR3 reads CASSQPPRDEQYV. In DNA form, the CDR3 reads TGTGCCAGCAGCCAACCCCCCCGGGACGAGCAGTACGTC.

The chain's CDR3 is CASSPGLAGAGAYNEQFF. In DNA, the CDR3 is TGTGCCAGCAGCCCTGGACTAGCGGGGGCTGGGGCATACAATGAGCAGTTCTTC. The rearrangement joins TRBV7-6 to TRBJ2-1; the match to TRBD2 covers 13 bases. V lost 5 bases to trimming and J lost 4 bases; unmatched junction nucleotides: 11. The CDR3 has 18 residues. Germline values: CDR1 SGHVS, CDR2 FNYEAQ.